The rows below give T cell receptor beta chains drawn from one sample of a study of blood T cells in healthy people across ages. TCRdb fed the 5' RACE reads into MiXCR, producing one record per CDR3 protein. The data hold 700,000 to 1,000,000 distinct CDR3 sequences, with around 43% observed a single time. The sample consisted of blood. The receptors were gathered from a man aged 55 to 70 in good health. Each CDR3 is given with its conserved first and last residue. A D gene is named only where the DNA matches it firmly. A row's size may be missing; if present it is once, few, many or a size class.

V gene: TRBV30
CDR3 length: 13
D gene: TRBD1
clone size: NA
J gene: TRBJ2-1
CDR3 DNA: TGTGCCTGGAGCGAAGGGACAGGGAGGAAGCAGTTCTTC
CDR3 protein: CAWSEGTGRKQFF

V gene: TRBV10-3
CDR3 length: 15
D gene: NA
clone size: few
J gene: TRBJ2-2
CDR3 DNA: TGTGCCATCAGTGCGAGGCCCCCCAACACCGGGGAGCTGTTTTTT
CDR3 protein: CAISARPPNTGELFF

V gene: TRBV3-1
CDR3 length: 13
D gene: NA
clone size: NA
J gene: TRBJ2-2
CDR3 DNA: TGTGCCAGCAGCCAACTCTTAGCCGGGGAGCTGTTTTTT
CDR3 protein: CASSQLLAGELFF

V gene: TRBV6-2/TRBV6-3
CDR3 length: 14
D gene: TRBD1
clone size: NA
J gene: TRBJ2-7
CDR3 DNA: TGTGCTGGCACAGACAGGGGATTATCCTACGAGCAGTACTTC
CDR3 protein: CAGTDRGLSYEQYF

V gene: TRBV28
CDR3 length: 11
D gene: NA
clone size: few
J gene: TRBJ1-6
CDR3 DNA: TGTGCCAGCAGTTTTAATTCACCCCTCCACTTT
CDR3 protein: CASSFNSPLHF

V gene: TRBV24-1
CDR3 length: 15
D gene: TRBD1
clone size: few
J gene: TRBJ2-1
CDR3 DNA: TGTGCCACCGGAGGACAGGGGGACCTCTACAATGAGCAGTTCTTC
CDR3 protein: CATGGQGDLYNEQFF

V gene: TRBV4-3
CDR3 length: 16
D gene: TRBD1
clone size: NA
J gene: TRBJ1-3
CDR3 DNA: TGCGCCAGCAGCCAACTCGGGACAGGGACTGGAAACACCATATATTTT
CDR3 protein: CASSQLGTGTGNTIYF

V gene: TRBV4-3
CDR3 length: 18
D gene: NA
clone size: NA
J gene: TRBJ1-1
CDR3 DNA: TGCGCCAGCAGCCAGCTGATTTCGGGACCGCCTCCGGACACTGAAGCTTTCTTT
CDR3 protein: CASSQLISGPPPDTEAFF

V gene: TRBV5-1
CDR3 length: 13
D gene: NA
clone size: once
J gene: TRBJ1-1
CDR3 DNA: TGCGCCAGCATGGGGGACGTGAACACTGAAGCTTTCTTT
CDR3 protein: CASMGDVNTEAFF

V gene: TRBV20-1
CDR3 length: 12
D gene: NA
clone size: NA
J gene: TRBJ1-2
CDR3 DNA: TGCAGTGCTAATCGCGGCATGGCGGGCTACACCTTC
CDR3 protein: CSANRGMAGYTF

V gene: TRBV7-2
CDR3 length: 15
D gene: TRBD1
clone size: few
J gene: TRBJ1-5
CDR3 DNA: TGTGCCAGCAGCCAGGACAGGGTCCGCAATCAGCCCCAGCATTTT
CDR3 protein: CASSQDRVRNQPQHF

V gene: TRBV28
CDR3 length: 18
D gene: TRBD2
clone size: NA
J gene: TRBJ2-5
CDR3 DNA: TGTGCCAGCAGTTTATCCCTACCGGCCCTAGCGGGGGGAGAGACCCAGTACTTC
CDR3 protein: CASSLSLPALAGGETQYF

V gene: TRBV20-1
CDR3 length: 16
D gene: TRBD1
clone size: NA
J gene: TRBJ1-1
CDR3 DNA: TGCAGTGCCTTACGTCGACAGGGGACGTTGAACACTGAAGCTTTCTTT
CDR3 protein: CSALRRQGTLNTEAFF

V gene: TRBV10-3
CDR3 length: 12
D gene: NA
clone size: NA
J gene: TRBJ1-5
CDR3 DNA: TGTGCCATCAGTGGAGGGGAAAAGCCCCAGCATTTT
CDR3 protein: CAISGGEKPQHF

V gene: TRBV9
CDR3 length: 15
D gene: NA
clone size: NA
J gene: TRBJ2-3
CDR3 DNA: TGTGCCAGCAGCCCTCTGCGGGGAAGCACAGATACGCAGTATTTT
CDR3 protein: CASSPLRGSTDTQYF

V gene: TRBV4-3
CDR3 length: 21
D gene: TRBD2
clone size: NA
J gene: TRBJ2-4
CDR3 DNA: TGCGCCAGCAGCCAAGATCCCCCGGCTAGCGGGGTCCTGAAGGTCAAAAACATTCAGTACTTC
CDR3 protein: CASSQDPPASGVLKVKNIQYF

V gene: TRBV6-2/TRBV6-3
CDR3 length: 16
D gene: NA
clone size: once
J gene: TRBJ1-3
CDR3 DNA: TGTGCCAGCAGTTATGCGGGCCCGGGCACTGGAAACACCATATATTTT
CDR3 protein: CASSYAGPGTGNTIYF

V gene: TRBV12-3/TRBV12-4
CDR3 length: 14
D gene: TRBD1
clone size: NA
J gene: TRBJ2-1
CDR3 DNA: TGTGCCAGCAGAGGGACAGGGGAAGGCAATGAGCAGTTCTTC
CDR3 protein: CASRGTGEGNEQFF

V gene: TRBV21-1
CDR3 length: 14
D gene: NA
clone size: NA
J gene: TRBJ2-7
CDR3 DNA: TGTGCCAGCAGCAACGAAGGGACCCTGAGCGAGCAGTACTTC
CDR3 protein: CASSNEGTLSEQYF

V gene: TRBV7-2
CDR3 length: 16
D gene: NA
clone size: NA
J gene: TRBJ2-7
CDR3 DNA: TGTGCCAGCAGTCCCAAGATCCGATCCACCTCCTACGAGCAGTACTTC
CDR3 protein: CASSPKIRSTSYEQYF

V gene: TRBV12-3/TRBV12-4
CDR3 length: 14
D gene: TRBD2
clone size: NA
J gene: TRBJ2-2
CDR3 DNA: TGTGCCAGCAGGACCCAGCGGGACCCGGGGGAGCTGTTTTTT
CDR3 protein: CASRTQRDPGELFF

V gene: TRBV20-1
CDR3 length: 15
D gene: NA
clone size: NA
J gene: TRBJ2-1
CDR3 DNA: TGCAGTGCTCCCTCCGGGACCTCAACCTACAATGAGCCGTTCTTC
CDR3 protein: CSAPSGTSTYNEPFF

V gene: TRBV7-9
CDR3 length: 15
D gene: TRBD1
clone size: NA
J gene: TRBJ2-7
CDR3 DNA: TGTGCCAGCAGCTTAGAGGCAGGGGGCTTCGACGAGCAGTACTTC
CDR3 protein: CASSLEAGGFDEQYF

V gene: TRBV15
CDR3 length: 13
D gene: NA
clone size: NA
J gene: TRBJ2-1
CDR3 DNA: TGTGCCACCAGCAGAGCTGCTCAAGAGACCCAGTTCTTC
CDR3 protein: CATSRAAQETQFF

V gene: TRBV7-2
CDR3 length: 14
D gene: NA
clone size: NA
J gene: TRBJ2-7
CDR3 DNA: TGTGCCAGCAGCCCGATAGCTAACTCCTACGAGCAGTACTTC
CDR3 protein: CASSPIANSYEQYF

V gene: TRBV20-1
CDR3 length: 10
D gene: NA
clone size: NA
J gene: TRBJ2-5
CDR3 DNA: TGCAGTGCTTACCGAGAGACCCAGTACTTC
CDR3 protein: CSAYRETQYF

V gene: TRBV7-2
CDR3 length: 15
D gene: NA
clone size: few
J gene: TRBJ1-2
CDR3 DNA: TGTGCCAGCAGACATGGGGGTGAGGCCTTCTATGGCTACACCTTC
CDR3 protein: CASRHGGEAFYGYTF

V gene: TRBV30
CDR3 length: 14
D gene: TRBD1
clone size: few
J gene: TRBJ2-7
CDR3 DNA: TGTGCCTGGAGCCCTCGGGACAGGCTTTACGAGCAGTACTTC
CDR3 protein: CAWSPRDRLYEQYF

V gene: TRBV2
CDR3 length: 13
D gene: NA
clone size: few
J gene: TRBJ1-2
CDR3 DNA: TGTGCCAGCAGCCGTCACGCTAACTATGGCTACACCTTC
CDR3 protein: CASSRHANYGYTF

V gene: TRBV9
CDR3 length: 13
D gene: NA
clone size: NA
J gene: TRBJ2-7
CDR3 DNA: TGTGCCAGCAGCGTAGACAGGCTCTCCGAGCAGTACTTC
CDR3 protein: CASSVDRLSEQYF

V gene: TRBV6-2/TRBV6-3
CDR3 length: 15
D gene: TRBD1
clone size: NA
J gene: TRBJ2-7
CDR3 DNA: TGTGCCAGCAGTTACCGGACAGGGACGACCTACGAGCAGTACTTC
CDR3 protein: CASSYRTGTTYEQYF

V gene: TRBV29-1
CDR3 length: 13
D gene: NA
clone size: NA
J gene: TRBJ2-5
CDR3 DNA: TGCAGCGTTGGAAGAGTCCAGGGAGAGACCCAGTACTTC
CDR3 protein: CSVGRVQGETQYF

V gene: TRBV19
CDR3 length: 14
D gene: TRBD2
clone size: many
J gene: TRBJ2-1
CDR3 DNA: TGTGCCAGTAGGATAGCGGGGGGTTGGAATGAGCAGTTCTTC
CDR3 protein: CASRIAGGWNEQFF

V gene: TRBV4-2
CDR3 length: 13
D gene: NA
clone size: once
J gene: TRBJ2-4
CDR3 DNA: TGTGCCAGCAGCCAAGACAGGCCCACGGAGCAGTACTTC
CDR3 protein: CASSQDRPTEQYF

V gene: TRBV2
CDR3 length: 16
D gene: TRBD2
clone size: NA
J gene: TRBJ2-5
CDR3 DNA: TGTGCCAGCAGTGACTTCGGACTAGCGGGGGTGGAGACCCAGTACTTC
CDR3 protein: CASSDFGLAGVETQYF

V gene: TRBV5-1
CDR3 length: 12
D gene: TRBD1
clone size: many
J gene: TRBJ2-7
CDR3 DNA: TGCGCCAGCAGCACCGGACAGGGGGAGCAGTACTTC
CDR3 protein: CASSTGQGEQYF

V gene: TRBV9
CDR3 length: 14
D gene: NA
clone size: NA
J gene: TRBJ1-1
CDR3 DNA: TGTGCCAGCAGCGTACAGGGCCGGAACACTGAAGCTTTCTTT
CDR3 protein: CASSVQGRNTEAFF

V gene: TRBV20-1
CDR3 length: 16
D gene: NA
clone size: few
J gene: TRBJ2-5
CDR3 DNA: TGCAGTGCTTCCCTCCCTCGGGCGGGATCCCAAGAGACCCAGTACTTC
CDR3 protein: CSASLPRAGSQETQYF

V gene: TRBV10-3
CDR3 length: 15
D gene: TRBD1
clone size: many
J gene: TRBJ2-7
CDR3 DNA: TGTGCCATCAGTGATACAGGGGTGGGATCCTACGAGCAGTACTTC
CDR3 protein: CAISDTGVGSYEQYF

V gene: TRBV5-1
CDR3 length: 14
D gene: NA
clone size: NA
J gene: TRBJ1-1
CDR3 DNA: TGCGCCAGCAGCGTGGAGGTGGGACGAAATGAAGCTTTCTTT
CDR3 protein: CASSVEVGRNEAFF

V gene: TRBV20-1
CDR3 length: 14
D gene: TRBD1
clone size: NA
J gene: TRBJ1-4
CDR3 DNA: TGCAGTGCTAGCCCAGGGGGCCAAGGGAAAAAACTGTTTTTT
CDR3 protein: CSASPGGQGKKLFF

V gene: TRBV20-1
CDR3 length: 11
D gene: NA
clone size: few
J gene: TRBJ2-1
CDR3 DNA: TGCAGTGCTAGAGATCACCCGGAGCAGTTCTTC
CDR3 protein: CSARDHPEQFF

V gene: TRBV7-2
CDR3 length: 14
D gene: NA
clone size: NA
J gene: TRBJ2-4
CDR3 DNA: TGTGCCAGCAGCCTTAATCAGGGGTCGGACATTCAGTACTTC
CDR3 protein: CASSLNQGSDIQYF

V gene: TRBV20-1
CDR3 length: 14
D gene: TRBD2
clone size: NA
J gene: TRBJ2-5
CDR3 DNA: TGCAGTGCTCGACCCAGGACTAGCGGGGGGGAGCAGTACTTC
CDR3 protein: CSARPRTSGGEQYF

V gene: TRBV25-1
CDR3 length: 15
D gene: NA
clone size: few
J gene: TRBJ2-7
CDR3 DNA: TGTGCCAGCAGTGAAAGCAGGTTCTCAGCCTACGAGCAGTACTTC
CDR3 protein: CASSESRFSAYEQYF